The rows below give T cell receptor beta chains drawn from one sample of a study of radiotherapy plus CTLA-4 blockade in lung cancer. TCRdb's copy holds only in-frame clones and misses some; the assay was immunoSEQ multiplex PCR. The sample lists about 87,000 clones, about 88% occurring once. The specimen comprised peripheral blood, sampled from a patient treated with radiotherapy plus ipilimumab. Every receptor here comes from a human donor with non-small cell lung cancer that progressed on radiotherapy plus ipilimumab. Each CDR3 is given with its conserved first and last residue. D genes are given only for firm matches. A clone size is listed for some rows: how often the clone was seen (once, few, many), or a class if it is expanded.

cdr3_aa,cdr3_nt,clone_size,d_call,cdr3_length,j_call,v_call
CASSQTGAGEQYF,TGTGCTAGCAGCCAAACAGGGGCGGGTGAGCAGTACTTC,-,TRBD1,13,TRBJ2-7,TRBV7-7
CASNYAGELFF,TGTGCCAGCAATTACGCCGGGGAGCTGTTTTTT,-,-,11,TRBJ2-2,TRBV27
CASSLLSGRNADTQYF,TGTGCCAGCAGCTTACTAAGCGGGAGGAATGCAGATACGCAGTATTTT,-,TRBD2,16,TRBJ2-3,TRBV7-8
CASSKNQQETQYF,TGTGCCAGCAGCAAGAACCAACAAGAGACCCAGTACTTC,-,-,13,TRBJ2-5,TRBV27
CASSRGQGDNSPLHF,TGTGCCAGCTCACGAGGGCAGGGGGATAATTCACCCCTCCACTTT,-,TRBD1,15,TRBJ1-6,TRBV18
CASNTGRAAYNEQFF,TGTGCCAGCAACACCGGGAGAGCCGCCTACAATGAGCAGTTCTTC,few,-,15,TRBJ2-1,TRBV28
CASSIGETGGNTEAFF,TGTGCCAGTAGTATAGGAGAGACAGGGGGAAATACTGAAGCTTTCTTT,-,TRBD1,16,TRBJ1-1,TRBV19
CAKTTGGDPEAFF,TGTGCCAAAACGACAGGGGGCGATCCGGAGGCTTTCTTT,-,TRBD1,13,TRBJ1-1,TRBV19
CASGYGGSAFF,TGTGCTAGTGGTTACGGGGGTTCAGCTTTCTTT,-,-,11,TRBJ1-1,TRBV12-5
CASRAGLRSGYQETQYF,TGTGCCAGCAGAGCAGGTCTCCGTAGCGGGTACCAAGAGACCCAGTACTTC,-,TRBD2,17,TRBJ2-5,TRBV2
CASSPEVGELFF,TGTGCCAGCAGCCCTGAAGTCGGGGAGCTGTTTTTT,-,-,12,TRBJ2-2,TRBV7-2
CAWSLKQGVMAFF,TGTGCCTGGAGTCTCAAACAGGGAGTTATGGCTTTCTTT,-,-,13,TRBJ1-1,TRBV30
CASSPYRGQDTQYF,TGCGCCAGCAGCCCATACAGGGGGCAAGATACGCAGTATTTT,-,TRBD1,14,TRBJ2-3,TRBV23-1
CATHKGGRNQETQYF,TGTGCCACCCACAAAGGGGGGCGGAACCAAGAGACCCAGTACTTC,-,-,15,TRBJ2-5,TRBV5-4
CASSLARGQANTEAFF,TGCGCCAGCAGCTTGGCCCGCGGACAGGCCAACACTGAAGCTTTCTTT,-,TRBD1,16,TRBJ1-1,TRBV5-1
CASRGSTESGANVLTF,TGTGCCAGTAGGGGTAGCACAGAGTCTGGGGCCAACGTCCTGACTTTC,-,-,16,TRBJ2-6,TRBV19
CASREGLGNEQFF,TGCGCCAGCAGGGAAGGGCTAGGCAATGAGCAGTTCTTC,-,-,13,TRBJ2-1,TRBV10-1
CASSFGAVSNQPQHF,TGTGCCAGCAGCTTCGGGGCAGTTAGCAATCAGCCCCAGCATTTT,-,-,15,TRBJ1-5,TRBV5-6
CASSLGDGTSYEQYF,TGTGCCAGCAGCTTAGGGGACGGGACGTCCTACGAGCAGTACTTC,-,-,15,TRBJ2-7,TRBV7-6
CASASGRLSPYYYEQYF,TGTGCCAGCGCCTCCGGGCGCCTAAGTCCCTACTACTACGAGCAGTACTTC,-,-,17,TRBJ2-7,TRBV27
CASSQEQEVHTIYF,TGCGCCAGCAGCCAAGAGCAGGAGGTACACACCATATATTTT,-,-,14,TRBJ1-3,TRBV4-1
CASSKSGISFYGYTF,TGTGCCAGCAGCAAGTCAGGGATTTCCTTCTATGGCTACACCTTC,once,-,15,TRBJ1-2,TRBV21-1
CASSSQGYQPQHF,TGTGCCAGCAGCTCACAGGGATACCAGCCCCAGCATTTT,-,-,13,TRBJ1-5,TRBV21-1
CASSQGLAGGLRVF,TGTGCCAGCAGTCAGGGACTAGCGGGGGGACTTAGGGTCTTC,once,TRBD2,14,TRBJ2-1,TRBV6-5
CASSLVQGSQPQHF,TGTGCCAGCAGCTTAGTACAGGGCAGTCAGCCCCAGCATTTT,-,-,14,TRBJ1-5,TRBV7-2
CASSKGRGGPGELFF,TGTGCCAGCAGCAAAGGACGGGGGGGACCCGGGGAGCTGTTTTTT,few,TRBD2,15,TRBJ2-2,TRBV7-2
CASTRDRGRGEQFF,TGTGCCAGCACCAGGGACAGGGGTCGAGGTGAGCAGTTCTTC,once,TRBD1,14,TRBJ2-1,TRBV7-6
CASSVRRVTDTQYF,TGTGCCAGCAGCGTTCGCCGGGTCACAGATACGCAGTATTTT,once,-,14,TRBJ2-3,TRBV9
CASSVATSGIQETQYF,TGTGCCAGCAGCGTAGCAACTAGCGGAATCCAAGAGACCCAGTACTTC,-,TRBD2,16,TRBJ2-5,TRBV9
CASLALDRVNYEQYF,TGTGCCAGCCTAGCTTTGGACAGGGTGAACTACGAGCAGTACTTC,-,TRBD1,15,TRBJ2-7,TRBV2
CASSLRQGTGDGYTF,TGTGCCAGCAGCTTAAGACAGGGTACGGGGGATGGCTACACCTTC,-,TRBD1,15,TRBJ1-2,TRBV5-5
CASSQLTGGAGYTF,TGTGCCAGCAGCCAACTCACAGGGGGCGCAGGCTACACCTTC,-,TRBD1,14,TRBJ1-2,TRBV4-2
CSVDFLAGYGEQFF,TGCAGCGTTGATTTCCTAGCGGGGTACGGTGAGCAGTTCTTC,-,TRBD2,14,TRBJ2-1,TRBV29-1
CASSQDGDRGQPLHF,TGTGCCAGCAGCCAAGATGGGGACAGGGGCCAACCCCTCCACTTT,-,TRBD1,15,TRBJ1-6,TRBV14
CASNSGRANVLTF,TGTGCCAGCAATTCCGGAAGGGCCAACGTCCTGACTTTC,-,-,13,TRBJ2-6,TRBV2
CASSPQGPKAYEQYF,TGTGCCAGCAGCCCTCAAGGCCCCAAGGCTTACGAGCAGTACTTC,-,-,15,TRBJ2-7,TRBV9
CASAGSGGAQETQYF,TGCGCCAGCGCAGGGAGCGGGGGGGCACAAGAGACCCAGTACTTC,-,TRBD2,15,TRBJ2-5,TRBV5-1